This T cell receptor (beta chain) derives from a study of cytomegalovirus exposure and HLA in healthy donors. This CDR3 has 13 residues. Germline assignment: CDR1 LNHDA and CDR2 SQIVND (reference sequence). V lost 6 bases and J lost 0, with 9 bases in between. Primers: 60 Vbeta forward and 13 Jbeta reverse. The data were produced by immunoSEQ multiplex PCR, yet TCRdb's version contains in-frame clones alone and is incomplete. Of approximately 150,000 clones listed, roughly two thirds are singletons. V is TRBV19 and J is TRBJ2-7, with a weak D call TRBD1 (6 bases). The sequence came from a woman between 18 and 30 years old in good health and CMV-seropositive. Sequencing input: PBMCs. The CDR3: CASRDSSSYEQYF. DNA for the CDR3: TGTGCCAGTAGGGACAGTTCCTCCTACGAGCAGTACTTC.